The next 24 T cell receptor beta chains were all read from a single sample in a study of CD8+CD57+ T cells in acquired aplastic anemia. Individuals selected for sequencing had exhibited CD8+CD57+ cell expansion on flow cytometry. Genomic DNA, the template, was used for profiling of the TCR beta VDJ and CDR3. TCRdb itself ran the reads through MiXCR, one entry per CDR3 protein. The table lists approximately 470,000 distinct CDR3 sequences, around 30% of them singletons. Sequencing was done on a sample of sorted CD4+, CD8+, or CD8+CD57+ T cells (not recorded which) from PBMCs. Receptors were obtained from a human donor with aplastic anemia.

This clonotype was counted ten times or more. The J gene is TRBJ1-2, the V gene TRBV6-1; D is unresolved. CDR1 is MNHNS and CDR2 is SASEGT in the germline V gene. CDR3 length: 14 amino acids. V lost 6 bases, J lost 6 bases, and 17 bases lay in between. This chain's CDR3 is CASSTGPGYNGYTF. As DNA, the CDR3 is TGTGCCAGCAGCACCGGCCCGGGGTACAATGGCTACACCTTC.

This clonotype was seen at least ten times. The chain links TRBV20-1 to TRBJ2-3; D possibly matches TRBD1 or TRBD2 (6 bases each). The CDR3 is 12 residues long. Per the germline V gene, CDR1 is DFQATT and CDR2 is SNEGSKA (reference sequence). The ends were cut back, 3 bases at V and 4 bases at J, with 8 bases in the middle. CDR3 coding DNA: TGCAGTGCTAGCGGGGGCGCAGATACGCAGTATTTT. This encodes CSASGGADTQYF.

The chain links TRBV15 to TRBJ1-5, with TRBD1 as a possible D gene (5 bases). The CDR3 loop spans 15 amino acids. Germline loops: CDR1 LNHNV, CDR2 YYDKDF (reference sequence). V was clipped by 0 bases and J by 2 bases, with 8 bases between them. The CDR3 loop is CATSRDGQGNQPQHF. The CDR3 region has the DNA TGTGCCACCAGCAGAGATGGACAAGGCAATCAGCCCCAGCATTTT.

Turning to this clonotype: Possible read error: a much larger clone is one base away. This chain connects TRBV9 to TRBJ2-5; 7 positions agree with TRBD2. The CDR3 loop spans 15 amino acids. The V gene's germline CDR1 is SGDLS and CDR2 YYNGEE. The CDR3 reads CASGVAGMGGETQYF. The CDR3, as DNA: TGTGCCAGCGGCGTAGCTGGAATGGGGGGGGAGACCCAGTACTTC.

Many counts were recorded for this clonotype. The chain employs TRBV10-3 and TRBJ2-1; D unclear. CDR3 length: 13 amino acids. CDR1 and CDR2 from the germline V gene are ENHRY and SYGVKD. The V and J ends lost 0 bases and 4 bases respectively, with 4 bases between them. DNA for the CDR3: TGTGCCATCAGTGAGTCTGGTTACAATGAGCAGTTCTTC. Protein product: CAISESGYNEQFF.

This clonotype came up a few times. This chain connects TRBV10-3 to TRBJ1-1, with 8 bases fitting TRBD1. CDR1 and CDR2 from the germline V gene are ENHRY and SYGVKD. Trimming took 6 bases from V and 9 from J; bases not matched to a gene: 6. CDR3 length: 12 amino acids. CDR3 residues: CAISEDRAQAFF. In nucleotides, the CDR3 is TGTGCCATCAGCGAGGACAGGGCCCAAGCTTTCTTT.

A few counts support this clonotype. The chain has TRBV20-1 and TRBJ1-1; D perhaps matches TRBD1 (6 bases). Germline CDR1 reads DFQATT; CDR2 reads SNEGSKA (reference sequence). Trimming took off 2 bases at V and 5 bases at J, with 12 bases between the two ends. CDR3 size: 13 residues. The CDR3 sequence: CSARPGVLTEAFF. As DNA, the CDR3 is TGCAGTGCTAGACCAGGGGTTCTTACTGAAGCTTTCTTT.

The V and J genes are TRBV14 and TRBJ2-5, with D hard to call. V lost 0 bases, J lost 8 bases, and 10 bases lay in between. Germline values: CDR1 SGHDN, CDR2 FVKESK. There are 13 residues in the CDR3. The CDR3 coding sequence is TGTGCCAGCAGCCAAGATCAAGTACGCACCCAGTACTTC. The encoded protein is CASSQDQVRTQYF. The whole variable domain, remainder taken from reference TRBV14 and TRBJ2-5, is EAGVTQFPSHSVIEKGQTVTLRCDPISGHDNLYWYRRVMGKEIKFLLHFVKESKQDESGMPNNRFLAERTGGTYSTLKVQPAELEDSGVYFCASSQDQVRTQYFGPGTRLLVL.

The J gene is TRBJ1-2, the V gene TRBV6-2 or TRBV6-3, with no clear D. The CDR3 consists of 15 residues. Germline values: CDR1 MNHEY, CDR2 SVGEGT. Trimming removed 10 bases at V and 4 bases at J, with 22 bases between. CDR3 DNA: TGTGCCATCACACCTCCCCCCCTACCCCCCTATGGCTACACCTTC. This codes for CAITPPPLPPYGYTF.

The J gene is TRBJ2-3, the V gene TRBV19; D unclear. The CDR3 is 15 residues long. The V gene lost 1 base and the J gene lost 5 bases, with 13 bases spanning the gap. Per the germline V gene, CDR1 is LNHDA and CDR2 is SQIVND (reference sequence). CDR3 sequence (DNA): TGTGCCAGTAGTATAGGTCCTAGGAGTAGAGATACGCAGTATTTT. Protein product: CASSIGPRSRDTQYF.

CDR3 protein: CASSQPDRAYEQYF. In DNA, the CDR3 is TGTGCCAGCAGCCAACCGGACAGGGCGTACGAGCAGTACTTC. The rearrangement links TRBV3-1 to TRBJ2-7; the match to TRBD1 covers 8 bases. Germline V CDR1 and CDR2: LGHDT, YNNKEL (reference sequence). The V segment lost 2 bases and the J segment 4 bases; nucleotides outside the gene matches: 4. This CDR3 contains 14 residues.

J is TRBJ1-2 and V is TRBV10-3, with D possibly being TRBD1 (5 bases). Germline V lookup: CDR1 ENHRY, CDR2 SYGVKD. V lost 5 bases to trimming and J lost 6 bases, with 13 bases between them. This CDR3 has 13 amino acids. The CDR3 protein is CAISKRQIDGYTF. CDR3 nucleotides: TGTGCCATCAGTAAACGACAGATTGATGGCTACACCTTC.

DNA of the CDR3: TGCAGTGTTGGTAGCGGGGGGGCAGATACGCAGTATTTT. It translates to CSVGSGGADTQYF. The chain combines TRBV20-1 with TRBJ2-3, with TRBD2 matching 11 bases. CDR1 is DFQATT and CDR2 is SNEGSKA in the germline V gene (reference sequence). The CDR3 is 13 residues long. With 7 bases clipped from V and 4 bases from J, the junction kept 4 bases outside the gene matches.

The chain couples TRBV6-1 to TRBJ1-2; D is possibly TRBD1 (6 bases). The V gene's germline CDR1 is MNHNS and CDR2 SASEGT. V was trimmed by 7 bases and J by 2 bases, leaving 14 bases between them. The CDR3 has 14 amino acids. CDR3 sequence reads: CASNPGGGNYGYTF. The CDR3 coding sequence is TGTGCCAGCAATCCCGGAGGGGGAAACTATGGCTACACCTTC.

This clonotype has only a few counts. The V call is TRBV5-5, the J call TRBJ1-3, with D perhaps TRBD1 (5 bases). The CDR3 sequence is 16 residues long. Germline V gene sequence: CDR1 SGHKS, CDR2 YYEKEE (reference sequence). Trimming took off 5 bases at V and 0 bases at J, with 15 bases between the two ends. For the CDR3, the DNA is TGTGCCAGCAGTCCCGGGGCCCAGAGCTCTGGAAACACCATATATTTT. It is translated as CASSPGAQSSGNTIYF.

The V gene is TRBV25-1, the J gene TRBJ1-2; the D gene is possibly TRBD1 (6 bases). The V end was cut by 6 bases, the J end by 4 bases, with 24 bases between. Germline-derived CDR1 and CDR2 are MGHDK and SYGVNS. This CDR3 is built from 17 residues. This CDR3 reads CASSPNPEQGPLYGYTF. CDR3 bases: TGTGCCAGCAGCCCAAATCCCGAACAGGGACCACTCTATGGCTACACCTTC.

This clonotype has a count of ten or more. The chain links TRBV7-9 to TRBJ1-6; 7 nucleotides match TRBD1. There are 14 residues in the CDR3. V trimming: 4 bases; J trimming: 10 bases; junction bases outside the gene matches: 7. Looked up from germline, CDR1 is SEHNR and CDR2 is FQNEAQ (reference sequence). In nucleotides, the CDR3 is TGTGCCAGCAGCTCGACAGGGTACGGGTCACCCCTCCACTTT. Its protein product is CASSSTGYGSPLHF. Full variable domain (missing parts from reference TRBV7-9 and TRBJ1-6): DTGVSQNPRHKITKRGQNVTFRCDPISEHNRLYWYRQTLGQGPEFLTYFQNEAQLEKSRLLSDRFSAERPKGSFSTLEIQRTEQGDSAMYLCASSSTGYGSPLHFGNGTRLTVT.

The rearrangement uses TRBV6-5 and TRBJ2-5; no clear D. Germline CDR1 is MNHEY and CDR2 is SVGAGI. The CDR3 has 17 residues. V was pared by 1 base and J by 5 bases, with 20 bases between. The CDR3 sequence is CASSYFLWALDGETQYF. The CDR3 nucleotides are TGTGCCAGCAGTTACTTTTTATGGGCACTTGACGGGGAGACCCAGTACTTC.

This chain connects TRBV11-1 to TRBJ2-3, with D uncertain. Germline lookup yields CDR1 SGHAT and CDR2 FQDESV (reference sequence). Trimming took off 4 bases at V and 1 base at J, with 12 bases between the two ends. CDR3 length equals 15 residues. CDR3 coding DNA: TGTGCCAGCAGCTCTACGTCTGATCGCACAGATACGCAGTATTTT. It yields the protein CASSSTSDRTDTQYF.

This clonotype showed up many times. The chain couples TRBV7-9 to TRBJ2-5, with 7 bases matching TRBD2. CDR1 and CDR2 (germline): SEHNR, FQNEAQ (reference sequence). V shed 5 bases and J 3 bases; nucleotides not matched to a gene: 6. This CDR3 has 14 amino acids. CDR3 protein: CASSGGVYEETQYF. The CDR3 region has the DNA TGTGCCAGCAGCGGGGGGGTATACGAAGAGACCCAGTACTTC.

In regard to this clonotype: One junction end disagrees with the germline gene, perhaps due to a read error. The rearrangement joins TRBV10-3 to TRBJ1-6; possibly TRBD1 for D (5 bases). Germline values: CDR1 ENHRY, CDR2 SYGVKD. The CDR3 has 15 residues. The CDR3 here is CASSYQSGEGSPLHF. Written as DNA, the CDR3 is TGTGCCAGCAGTTACCAGTCGGGGGAAGGTTCACCCCTCCACTTT.

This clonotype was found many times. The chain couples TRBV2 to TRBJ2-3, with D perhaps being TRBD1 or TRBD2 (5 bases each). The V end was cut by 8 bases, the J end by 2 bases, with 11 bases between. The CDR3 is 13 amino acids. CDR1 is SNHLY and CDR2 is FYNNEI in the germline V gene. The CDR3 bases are TGTGCCAGCGGGGGACGGCTCACAGATACGCAGTATTTT. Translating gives CASGGRLTDTQYF.

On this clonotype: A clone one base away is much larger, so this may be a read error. For the CDR3, the DNA is TGTGCTAGCAGCCTCGGGATTGGAAACACCATATATTTT. It is translated as CASSLGIGNTIYF. V gene TRBV7-6 combines with J gene TRBJ1-3; D uncertain. Germline lookup yields CDR1 SGHVS and CDR2 FNYEAQ. The CDR3 consists of 13 residues.

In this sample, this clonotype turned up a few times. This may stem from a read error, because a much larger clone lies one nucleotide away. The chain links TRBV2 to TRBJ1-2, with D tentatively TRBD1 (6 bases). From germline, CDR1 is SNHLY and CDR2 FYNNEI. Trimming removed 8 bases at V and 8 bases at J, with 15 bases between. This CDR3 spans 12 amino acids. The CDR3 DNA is TGTGCCAGCGGTGGACTCCAGGGGGGCTACACCTTC. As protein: CASGGLQGGYTF. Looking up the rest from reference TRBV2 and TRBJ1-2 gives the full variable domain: EPEVTQTPSHQVTQMGQEVILRCVPISNHLYFYWYRQILGQKVEFLVSFYNNEISEKSEIFDDQFSVERPDGSNFTLKIRSTKLEDSAMYFCASGGLQGGYTFGSGTRLTVV.